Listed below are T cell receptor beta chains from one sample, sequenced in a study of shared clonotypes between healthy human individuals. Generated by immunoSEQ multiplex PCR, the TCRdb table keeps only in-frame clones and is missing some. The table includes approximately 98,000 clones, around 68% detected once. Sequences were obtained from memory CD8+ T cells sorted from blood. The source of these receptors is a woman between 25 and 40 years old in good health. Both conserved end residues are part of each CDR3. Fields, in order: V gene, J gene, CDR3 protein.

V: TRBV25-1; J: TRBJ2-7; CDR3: CASSAPTTSGGYEQYF
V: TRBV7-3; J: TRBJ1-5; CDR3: CASSPTGVGGQPQHF
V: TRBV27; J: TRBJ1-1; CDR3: CASMPLGPPWDTEAFF
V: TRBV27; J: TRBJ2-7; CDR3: CASSLRRSYEQYF
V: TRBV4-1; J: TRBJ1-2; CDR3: CASSQGEVEGARLGYTF
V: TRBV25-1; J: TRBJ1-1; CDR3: CASRDTGVTEAFF
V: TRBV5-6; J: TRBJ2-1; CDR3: CASSLGRTSGSSYNEQFF
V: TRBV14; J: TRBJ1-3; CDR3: CASSQESRASGNTIYF
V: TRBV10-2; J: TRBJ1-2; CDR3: CASSEQGRCFYGYTF
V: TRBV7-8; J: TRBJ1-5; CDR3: CASSSLGQGHNQPQHF
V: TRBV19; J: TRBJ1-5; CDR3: CASSIGYSNQPQHF
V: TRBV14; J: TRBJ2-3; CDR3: CASSQRYYRVGTDTQYF
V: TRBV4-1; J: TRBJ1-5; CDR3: CASSQGQGYNQPQHF
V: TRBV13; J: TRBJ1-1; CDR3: CASSLRDPLNTEAFF
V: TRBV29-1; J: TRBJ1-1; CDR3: CSAHQGMMNTEAFF
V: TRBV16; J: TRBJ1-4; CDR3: CASSHQGTESNEKLFF
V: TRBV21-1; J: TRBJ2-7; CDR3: CASSKAVPFSESYEQYF
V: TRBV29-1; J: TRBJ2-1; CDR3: CSITLAAEQFF
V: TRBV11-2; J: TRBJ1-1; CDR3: CASSLEITEAFF
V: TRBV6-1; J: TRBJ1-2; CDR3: CASSESRTRQYGYTF
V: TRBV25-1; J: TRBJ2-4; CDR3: CASSGGTSGSGSKNIQYF
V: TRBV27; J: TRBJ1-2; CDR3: CASSWAAGTGGFYGYTF
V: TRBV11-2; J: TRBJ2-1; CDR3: CASSLTGGPYNEQFF
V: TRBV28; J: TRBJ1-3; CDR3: CASKSAAMGSGNTIYF
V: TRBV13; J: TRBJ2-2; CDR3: CASSHIQAEGPGELFF
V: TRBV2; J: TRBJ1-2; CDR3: CASSKGVTADLNYGYTF
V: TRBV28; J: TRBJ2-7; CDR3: CASSLYQGSSYEQYF
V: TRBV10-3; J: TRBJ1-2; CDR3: CAISEQGFGYGYTF
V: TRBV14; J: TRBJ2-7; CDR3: CASSQLGSGEAYEQYF
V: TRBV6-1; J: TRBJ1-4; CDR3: CASSDARTTEKLFF
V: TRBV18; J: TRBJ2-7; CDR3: CASSLSRGTVHSYEQYF
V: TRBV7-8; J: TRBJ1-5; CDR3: CASSLSWGSNQPQHF